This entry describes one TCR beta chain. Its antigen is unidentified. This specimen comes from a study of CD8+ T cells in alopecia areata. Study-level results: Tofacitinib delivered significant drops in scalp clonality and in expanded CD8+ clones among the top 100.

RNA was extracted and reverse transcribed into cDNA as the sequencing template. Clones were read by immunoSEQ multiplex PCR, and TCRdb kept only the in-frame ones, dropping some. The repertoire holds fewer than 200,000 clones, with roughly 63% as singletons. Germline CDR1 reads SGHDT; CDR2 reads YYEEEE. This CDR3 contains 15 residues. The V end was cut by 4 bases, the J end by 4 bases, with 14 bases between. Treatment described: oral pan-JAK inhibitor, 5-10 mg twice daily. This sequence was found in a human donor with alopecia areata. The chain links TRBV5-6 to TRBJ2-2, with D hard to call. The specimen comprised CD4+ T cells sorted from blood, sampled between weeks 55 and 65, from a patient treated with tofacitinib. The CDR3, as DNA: TGTGCCAGCAGCCCTGTCGGGTCGAGCACCGGGGAGCTGTTTTTT. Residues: CASSPVGSSTGELFF.